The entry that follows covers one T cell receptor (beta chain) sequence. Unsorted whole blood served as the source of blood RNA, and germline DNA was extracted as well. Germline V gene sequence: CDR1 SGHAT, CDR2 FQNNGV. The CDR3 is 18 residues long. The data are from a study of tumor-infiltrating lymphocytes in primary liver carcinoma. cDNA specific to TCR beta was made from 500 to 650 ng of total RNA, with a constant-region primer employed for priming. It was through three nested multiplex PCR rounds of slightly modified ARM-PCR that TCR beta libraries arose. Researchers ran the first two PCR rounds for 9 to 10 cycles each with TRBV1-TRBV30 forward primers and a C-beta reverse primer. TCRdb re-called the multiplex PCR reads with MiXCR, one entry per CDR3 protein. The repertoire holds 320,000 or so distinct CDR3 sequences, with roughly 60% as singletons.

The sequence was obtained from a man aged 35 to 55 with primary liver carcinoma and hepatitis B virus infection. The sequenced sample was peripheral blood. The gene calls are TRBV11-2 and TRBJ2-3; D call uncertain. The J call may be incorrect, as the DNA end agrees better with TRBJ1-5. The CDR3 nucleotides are TGTGCCAGCAGCCCTAGACTAGCGGGAGACTCTAGCACAGATACGCAGCATTTT. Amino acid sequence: CASSPRLAGDSSTDTQHF.